One sample yielded the 27 T cell receptor beta chains listed below, sequenced in a study of blood T cell repertoires in COVID-19. Libraries were prepared by immunoSEQ multiplex PCR; TCRdb keeps only in-frame clonotypes and omits some of them. This sample has around 65,000 clones, with around four fifths found just once. Sequenced: peripheral blood. These receptor sequences come from a man aged 70-80 years with acute or convalescent COVID-19.

The chain carries TRBV5-5 and TRBJ2-1; perhaps TRBD1 as D (5 bases). V was pared by 4 bases and J by 5 bases, with 13 bases between. CDR3 length: 14 residues. Germline CDR1 and CDR2: SGHKS and YYEKEE (reference sequence). CDR3 DNA sequence: TGTGCCAGCAGCCCCAGGGTTGGTGACAATGAGCAGTTCTTC. It yields the protein CASSPRVGDNEQFF.

The J gene is TRBJ1-4, the V gene TRBV19, with D maybe TRBD1 (5 bases). CDR1 is LNHDA, CDR2 SQIVND, per germline (reference sequence). The V end was cut by 3 bases, the J end by 0 bases, with 11 bases between. There are 16 residues in the CDR3. As DNA, the CDR3 is TGTGCCAGTAGTATCCAGGCGGGGGCAACTAATGAAAAACTGTTTTTT. Its translation: CASSIQAGATNEKLFF.

The CDR3 DNA sequence: TGCGCCAGCAGCCGTTCCGGGACTAGCGGTCAAGAGACCCAGTACTTC. As protein: CASSRSGTSGQETQYF. The chain employs TRBV5-1 and TRBJ2-5; 11 nucleotides align to TRBD2. Losses at the gene ends were 4 bases for V and 2 bases for J; bases not matched to a gene: 7. Germline CDR1 and CDR2: SGHRS and YFSETQ. The CDR3 loop spans 16 amino acids.

V and J are TRBV2 and TRBJ2-2; D is uncertain. The CDR3 has 12 residues. The V end lost 5 bases, the J end lost 5 bases, and 6 bases lay between the germline ends. CDR1 is SNHLY and CDR2 is FYNNEI in the germline V gene. Written as DNA, the CDR3 is TGTGCCAGCAGTCCAGATACCGGGGAGCTGTTTTTT. Protein: CASSPDTGELFF.

The rearrangement links TRBV28 to TRBJ2-7, with TRBD2 matching over 7 bases. The CDR3 covers 15 residues. Germline CDR1 is MDHEN and CDR2 is SYDVKM. The trim removed 1 base at V and 4 bases at J, leaving 7 bases unmatched. This chain's CDR3 is CASSLSSGGRYEQYF. The CDR3 DNA sequence: TGTGCCAGCAGTTTATCGTCGGGGGGTCGATACGAGCAGTACTTC.

V is TRBV2 and J is TRBJ2-3; TRBD2 aligns across 14 bases. Trimming took 6 bases from V and 0 from J; bases not matched to a gene: 11. Germline CDR1 reads SNHLY; CDR2 reads FYNNEI. CDR3 length equals 19 residues. The CDR3 coding sequence is TGTGCCAGCAGGGGCGCCGGGACTAGCGGGAGAAAAAGCACAGATACGCAGTATTTT. Its protein is CASRGAGTSGRKSTDTQYF.

V usage is TRBV15 and J usage is TRBJ2-5, with D possibly TRBD1 on 6 matching bases. The CDR3 extends over 15 amino acids. Between the trimmed V and J ends, which lost 0 bases and 7 bases, there was a span of 15 bases. The germline V gene encodes CDR1 LNHNV and CDR2 YYDKDF (reference sequence). The CDR3 coding sequence is TGTGCCACCAGCAGAGAGCGGGCAGGGGATGGGACCCAGTACTTC. This sequence encodes CATSRERAGDGTQYF.

The V call is TRBV7-9, the J call TRBJ1-6; D call uncertain. With 3 bases removed from V and 15 bases from J, the gap between germline ends came to 12 bases. This CDR3 contains 12 residues. CDR1 and CDR2 (germline): SEHNR, FQNEAQ (reference sequence). CDR3 coding DNA: TGTGCCAGCAGCTTTAGCGGGGAGGACCTCCACTTT. This sequence encodes CASSFSGEDLHF.

The V and J genes are TRBV6-5 and TRBJ1-1; TRBD1 aligns across 7 bases. J was trimmed by 8 bases and V by 4 bases; bases with no gene match: 4. Germline CDR1 reads MNHEY; CDR2 reads SVGAGI. There are 12 residues in the CDR3. The CDR3: CASSSMGQEAFF. The DNA for the CDR3 is TGTGCCAGCAGTTCCATGGGACAGGAAGCTTTCTTT.

The chain joins TRBV5-1 to TRBJ2-5; tentatively, D is TRBD2 (7 bases). The CDR3 totals 15 residues. V lost 4 bases to trimming and J lost 2 bases, with 15 bases between them. In germline, CDR1 is SGHRS, CDR2 YFSETQ. The CDR3 loop reads CASSPGASGQETQYF. In DNA, the CDR3 is TGCGCCAGCAGCCCGGGGGCTAGCGGACAAGAGACCCAGTACTTC.

With respect to this clone: One end of the junction does not line up with germline, which may come from a read error. The CDR3 is CASSDTSGGFFGELFF. CDR3 nucleotide sequence: TGTGCTAGCAGCGATACTAGCGGGGGGTTCTTCGGGGAGCTGTTTTTT. The chain uses TRBV7-7 and TRBJ2-2; 12 bases align to TRBD2. CDR3 length equals 16 residues. The germline V gene has CDR1 SSHAT and CDR2 FNYEAQ (reference sequence).

CDR3 sequence: CASSLSVGNTIYF. Here the CDR3 DNA reads TGTGCCAGCAGCTTATCGGTAGGAAACACCATATATTTT. The chain uses TRBV7-9 and TRBJ1-3; D gene unclear. Germline values: CDR1 SEHNR, CDR2 FQNEAQ (reference sequence). The CDR3 has 13 residues. V lost 2 bases and J 4 bases, leaving 6 bases between the germline ends.

This rearrangement joins TRBV12-5 to TRBJ2-3; 10 nucleotides agree with TRBD1. This CDR3 has 22 residues. Unmatched junction bases numbered 31, after V lost 8 bases and J lost 5 bases. From germline, CDR1 is LGHNT and CDR2 FRNRAP. In nucleotides, the CDR3 is TGTGCTAGTAGCGGGTACCGGGACAGGGGCCGCCGACGAACGGGAATGAGAGATACGCAGTATTTT. It is translated as CASSGYRDRGRRRTGMRDTQYF.

The rearrangement links TRBV7-9 to TRBJ2-5; D is perhaps TRBD1 (5 bases). Germline V gene data show CDR1 as SEHNR and CDR2 as FQNEAQ (reference sequence). The germline V and J ends were trimmed by 5 bases and 3 bases, with 16 bases remaining between them. CDR3 length equals 15 residues. CDR3 sequence (DNA): TGTGCCAGCAGCAACCCACCAGGGTATGAAGAGACCCAGTACTTC. It specifies CASSNPPGYEETQYF.

The gene calls are TRBV2 and TRBJ1-4; perhaps TRBD1 as D (6 bases). V gave up 5 bases and J gave up 6 bases, with 22 bases separating them. The CDR3 has 17 residues. Germline V gives CDR1 SNHLY, CDR2 FYNNEI. The CDR3 bases are TGTGCCAGCAGTTACACCGGGACACGTGATGGTCATGAAAAACTGTTTTTT. Translating gives CASSYTGTRDGHEKLFF.

V is TRBV6-5 and J is TRBJ2-2, with D perhaps TRBD1 (5 bases). CDR1 is MNHEY, CDR2 SVGAGI, per germline. The CDR3 contains 13 residues. V lost 3 bases and J lost 7, with 9 bases in between. DNA of the CDR3: TGTGCCAGCAGTTATTTTAGGGGCGGGGAGCTGTTTTTT. Translated, it gives CASSYFRGGELFF.

The chain carries TRBV4-1 and TRBJ1-2; no reliable D call. This CDR3 comprises 15 residues. Germline V lookup: CDR1 MGHRA, CDR2 YSYEKL. Trimming pared 0 bases from V and 2 bases from J, leaving 10 bases between. CDR3 sequence: CASSQDWSGNYGYTF. As DNA, the CDR3 is TGCGCCAGCAGCCAAGATTGGAGCGGGAACTATGGCTACACCTTC.

The chain recombines TRBV27 with TRBJ1-2; a possible D gene is TRBD1 (6 bases). The V end lost 5 bases, the J end lost 8 bases, and 9 bases lay between the germline ends. The CDR3 is 11 amino acids. Per germline, CDR1 MNHEY and CDR2 SMNVEV (reference sequence). CDR3 loop: CASSPQGGYTF. The DNA of the CDR3 is TGTGCCAGCAGTCCGCAGGGGGGCTACACCTTC.

V and J are TRBV12-5 and TRBJ2-2, with 9 positions matching TRBD1. The trim removed 6 bases at V and 1 base at J, leaving 6 bases unmatched. This CDR3 comprises 16 residues. Germline V gives CDR1 LGHNT, CDR2 FRNRAP. CDR3 residues: CASGPWGQGNTGELFF. The CDR3 DNA reads TGTGCTAGTGGCCCATGGGGACAGGGGAACACCGGGGAGCTGTTTTTT.

The chain carries TRBV2 and TRBJ2-7; D possibly corresponds to TRBD1 (6 bases). Looked up from germline, CDR1 is SNHLY and CDR2 is FYNNEI. The CDR3 loop spans 14 amino acids. V was clipped by 8 bases and J by 2 bases, with 16 bases between them. CDR3: CASRVEQGPYEQYF. Written as DNA, the CDR3 is TGTGCCAGCCGGGTAGAACAGGGACCCTACGAGCAGTACTTC. The complete variable domain, with remaining parts taken from reference TRBV2 and TRBJ2-7, reads EPEVTQTPSHQVTQMGQEVILRCVPISNHLYFYWYRQILGQKVEFLVSFYNNEISEKSEIFDDQFSVERPDGSNFTLKIRSTKLEDSAMYFCASRVEQGPYEQYFGPGTRLTVT.

The chain recombines TRBV19 with TRBJ1-2; 9 positions agree with TRBD1. J was trimmed by 5 bases and V by 6 bases; bases with no gene match: 10. CDR3 length: 15 amino acids. Germline values: CDR1 LNHDA, CDR2 SQIVND (reference sequence). The chain's CDR3 is CASRPDRGARYGYTF. The CDR3 bases are TGTGCCAGTAGGCCGGACAGGGGCGCCAGGTATGGCTACACCTTC.

V is TRBV18 and J is TRBJ2-7; D perhaps matches TRBD2 (6 bases). Germline V gene lookup returns CDR1 KGHSH and CDR2 LQKENI. V lost 0 bases and J 1 base, leaving 7 bases between the germline ends. CDR3 length equals 14 residues. CDR3 sequence (DNA): TGTGCCAGCTCACCACCGGGACTTTCCTACGAGCAGTACTTC. It encodes CASSPPGLSYEQYF.

This chain links TRBV5-4 with TRBJ2-7; 11 bases map to TRBD2. The J call may not be correct, given that the DNA end is closer to TRBJ2-5. The length of the CDR3 is 14 residues. CDR1 is SGHNT and CDR2 is YYREEE in the germline V gene (reference sequence). The CDR3 is CASSSSGGAETQYF. The CDR3 DNA sequence: TGTGCCAGCAGCAGTAGCGGGGGGGCGGAGACCCAGTACTTC.

In this sample, this clone turned up a few times. V and J are TRBV7-2 and TRBJ2-7; TRBD1 matches at 10 bases. The CDR3 totals 15 residues. V gave up 1 base and J gave up 9 bases; unmatched junction bases: 9. The germline gives CDR1 SGHTA, CDR2 FQGNSA. CDR3: CASSLGDRGRSGQYF. The CDR3 region has the DNA TGTGCCAGCAGCTTAGGTGACAGGGGGCGATCGGGGCAGTACTTC.

The chain couples TRBV3-1 (or the pseudogene TRBV3-2) to TRBJ1-2; 7 bases are a match to TRBD1. CDR3 length: 14 residues. Germline V gene lookup returns CDR1 LGHDT and CDR2 YNNKEL (reference sequence). Unmatched junction bases numbered 5, after V lost 3 bases and J lost 4 bases. The CDR3 bases are TGTGCCAGCAGCCACCAGGACAGGTCCTATGGCTACACCTTC. Translated, it gives CASSHQDRSYGYTF.

This clone occurred once. The chain employs TRBV29-1 and TRBJ2-1, with D perhaps matching TRBD2 (7 bases). CDR1 is SQVTM, CDR2 ANQGSEA, per germline. V was cut by 5 bases and J by 11 bases, with 22 bases left in between. The CDR3 extends over 14 amino acids. CDR3 amino acids: CSVQTRGEGGKQFF. In DNA, the CDR3 is TGCAGCGTTCAAACTCGCGGGGAGGGGGGGAAGCAGTTCTTC.

V gene TRBV3-1 (or the pseudogene TRBV3-2) combines with J gene TRBJ2-1, with 11 nucleotides matching TRBD1. In germline, CDR1 is LGHDT, CDR2 YNNKEL (reference sequence). CDR3 length: 18 residues. With 2 bases clipped from V and 8 bases from J, the junction kept 14 bases outside the gene matches. The chain's CDR3 is CASSQSYLDRGLEDEQFF. As DNA, the CDR3 is TGTGCCAGCAGCCAATCTTACCTGGACAGGGGGCTCGAGGATGAGCAGTTCTTC.